Shown below are 13 T cell receptor beta chains from a single sample sequenced in a study of T-cell memory formation after mild COVID-19. One entry per CDR3 protein, called by TCRdb with MiXCR from the 5' RACE reads. Of 560,000 or so distinct CDR3 sequences listed, roughly 17% were seen once; the top ten hold about 7.4%. The sequencing input was PBMCs or a T cell subset sorted from them (not recorded which). These receptors all come from an adult woman who had mild COVID-19 (a few samples of this study predate the infection). Cell type and time point are not known.

This rearrangement joins TRBV13 to TRBJ2-7, with D perhaps assigned TRBD1 or TRBD2 (6 bases each). This CDR3 comprises 14 residues. The V gene's germline CDR1 is PRHDT and CDR2 FYEKMQ (reference sequence). V lost 8 bases and J lost 2, with 16 bases in between. The CDR3, as DNA: TGTGCCAGCTTACAAAGGGGGGTCACCTACGAGCAGTACTTC. Encoded protein: CASLQRGVTYEQYF.

In its sample, this clonotype was seen a few times. The chain joins TRBV2 to TRBJ2-1; D is tentatively TRBD1 or TRBD2 (5 bases each). From germline, CDR1 is SNHLY and CDR2 FYNNEI. The CDR3 runs to 13 residues. Trimming took off 7 bases at V and 4 bases at J, with 11 bases between the two ends. CDR3 sequence reads: CASIRGDYNEQFF. The CDR3 bases are TGTGCCAGCATACGGGGCGATTACAATGAGCAGTTCTTC. Looking up the rest from reference TRBV2 and TRBJ2-1 gives the full variable domain: EPEVTQTPSHQVTQMGQEVILRCVPISNHLYFYWYRQILGQKVEFLVSFYNNEISEKSEIFDDQFSVERPDGSNFTLKIRSTKLEDSAMYFCASIRGDYNEQFFGPGTRLTVL.

This clonotype was counted only a few times. V gene TRBV12-3 or TRBV12-4 combines with J gene TRBJ1-5; no definite D call. The CDR3 extends over 17 amino acids. V dropped 3 bases and J dropped 2 bases, with 17 bases sitting between them. Written as DNA, the CDR3 is TGTGCCAGCAGTTTGGAAAGCATGTTAGGTCGCAATCAGCCCCAGCATTTT. It yields the protein CASSLESMLGRNQPQHF.

This clonotype was seen a handful of times. V usage is TRBV18 and J usage is TRBJ2-1; 7 bases fit TRBD1. Per the germline V gene, CDR1 is KGHSH and CDR2 is LQKENI. The CDR3 contains 15 residues. V was pared by 6 bases and J by 4 bases, with 9 bases of the junction left unmatched. For the CDR3, the DNA is TGTGCCAGCTCTCCCGACAGGGACGGATACAATGAGCAGTTCTTC. Its protein is CASSPDRDGYNEQFF.

This clonotype occurred a few times. V and J are TRBV12-3 or TRBV12-4 and TRBJ2-3; 11 bases match TRBD1. The CDR3 runs 16 residues. V lost 5 bases, J lost 5 bases, and 9 bases stayed unmatched. The CDR3, as DNA: TGTGCCAGCAGTACGCCGGGACAGGGGGTTAAAGATACGCAGTATTTT. This translates into CASSTPGQGVKDTQYF.

There are a few counts of this clonotype. V gene TRBV5-1 combines with J gene TRBJ1-1, with D unresolved. Looked up from germline, CDR1 is SGHRS and CDR2 is YFSETQ. The CDR3 consists of 14 residues. Deletions cut 2 bases from V and 1 base from J, with 9 bases between. The DNA of the CDR3 is TGCGCCAGCAGCTTCGGGGATCAGAACACTGAAGCTTTCTTT. Its translation: CASSFGDQNTEAFF.

This clonotype turned up a few times. This chain links TRBV6-6 with TRBJ2-5, with 12 bases fitting TRBD1. V trimming: 1 base; J trimming: 4 bases; junction bases outside the gene matches: 4. Germline V gene lookup returns CDR1 MNHNY and CDR2 SVGAGI (reference sequence). The CDR3 is 16 amino acids. This chain's CDR3 is CASSYFGTGGGETQYF. CDR3 DNA sequence: TGTGCCAGCAGTTACTTTGGGACAGGGGGCGGAGAGACCCAGTACTTC.

This clonotype was counted ten times or more. V gene TRBV18 combines with J gene TRBJ1-1; D gene unclear. In germline, CDR1 is KGHSH, CDR2 LQKENI. V was trimmed by 8 bases and J by 1 base, leaving 11 bases between them. The CDR3 covers 13 residues. The CDR3, as DNA: TGTGCCAGCAGCCCCTCAGGGAACACTGAAGCTTTCTTT. Translated: CASSPSGNTEAFF.

This chain uses TRBV12-3 or TRBV12-4 with TRBJ1-1; 8 bases are shared with TRBD1. J lost 4 bases, V lost 7 bases, and 8 bases had no gene match. CDR3 length: 14 amino acids. The CDR3: CASTSTGAATEAFF. In DNA form, the CDR3 reads TGTGCCAGCACCTCGACAGGGGCGGCCACTGAAGCTTTCTTT.

There are a few counts of this clonotype. This chain links TRBV20-1 with TRBJ1-2; D ambiguous. Germline V gene lookup returns CDR1 DFQATT and CDR2 SNEGSKA (reference sequence). The V end lost 6 bases, the J end lost 8 bases, and 19 bases lay between the germline ends. The CDR3 runs 13 residues. CDR3 sequence: CSAKDRQRSGYTF. CDR3 nucleotide sequence: TGCAGTGCCAAGGACCGCCAGCGTTCGGGCTACACCTTC.

This rearrangement joins TRBV9 to TRBJ2-7; TRBD2 matches 9 bases. The ends lost 4 bases at V and 5 bases at J; junction bases unmatched: 10. Germline CDR1 SGDLS, CDR2 YYNGEE. The CDR3 runs 15 residues. CDR3 region: CASSIPSGTPHEQYF. CDR3 DNA sequence: TGTGCCAGCAGCATCCCTAGCGGGACCCCCCACGAGCAGTACTTC.

This clonotype appeared once. CDR3 loop: CAITDRGWEQYF. CDR3 nucleotides: TGTGCCATCACCGACAGGGGATGGGAGCAGTACTTC. The chain uses TRBV10-3 and TRBJ2-7, with 8 bases lining up with TRBD1. Germline-derived CDR1 and CDR2 are ENHRY and SYGVKD. Unmatched junction bases numbered 6, after V lost 7 bases and J lost 7 bases. The CDR3 spans 12 residues.

The rearrangement links TRBV5-5 to TRBJ1-5; tentatively, D is TRBD1 (6 bases). The CDR3 has 14 amino acids. The germline V gene encodes CDR1 SGHKS and CDR2 YYEKEE (reference sequence). Between the trimmed V and J ends, which lost 0 bases and 6 bases, there was a span of 10 bases. This CDR3 reads CASSLGDIGQPQHF. In DNA form, the CDR3 reads TGTGCCAGCAGCTTGGGGGACATAGGTCAGCCCCAGCATTTT. The full variable domain, in which reference TRBV5-5 and TRBJ1-5 provide the parts outside the CDR3, is DAGVTQSPTHLIKTRGQQVTLRCSPISGHKSVSWYQQVLGQGPQFIFQYYEKEERGRGNFPDRFSARQFPNYSSELNVNALLLGDSALYLCASSLGDIGQPQHFGDGTRLSIL.